The clone carrying this T cell receptor (beta chain) was counted many times. Antigen: not known. The record originates from a study of T cell repertoires in cytomegalovirus infection. TCRdb processed the reads anew with MiXCR; each CDR3 protein has one entry. This table has approximately 280,000 distinct CDR3 sequences, about 20% appearing once. Germline CDR1 LNHDA, CDR2 SQIVND (reference sequence). The trim removed 4 bases at V and 10 bases at J, leaving 4 bases unmatched. This CDR3 comprises 13 residues. The sequence derives from a human donor in good health (CMV status not recorded). Some clones in this sample may be carry-over from other donors' samples. The specimen comprised cultured PBMCs, sampled from culture after CMV antigen stimulation. The V gene is TRBV19, the J gene TRBJ2-1, with 10 bases fitting TRBD2. CDR3 nucleotides: TGTGCCAGTAGTACTAGCGGGAGCAACGAGCAGTTCTTC. It yields the protein CASSTSGSNEQFF. The complete variable domain, with remaining parts taken from reference TRBV19 and TRBJ2-1, reads DGGITQSPKYLFRKEGQNVTLSCEQNLNHDAMYWYRQDPGQGLRLIYYSQIVNDFQKGDIAEGYSVSREKKESFPLTVTSAQKNPTAFYLCASSTSGSNEQFFGPGTRLTVL.